The entry below describes one T cell receptor (beta chain). As yet, its antigen is unknown. This sample stems from a study of T cell responses to AZD1222 COVID-19 vaccine. Study summary: Combined were second doses at about 4 or about 12 weeks.

Produced via immunoSEQ multiplex PCR; TCRdb's table is partial and in-frame only. The sample records around 70,000 clones, 65% to 80% being singletons. The study, taken as a whole, reports: Only a handful of AZD1222 recipients, more than 5 in all, had baseline seropositivity.

V was trimmed by 7 bases and J by 0 bases, leaving 18 bases between them. The length of the CDR3 is 16 residues. CDR1 and CDR2 from the germline V gene are MNHNY and SVGAGI (reference sequence). The V gene is TRBV6-6, the J gene TRBJ1-2, with a weak D call TRBD1 (5 bases). The material was peripheral blood, obtained on day 0 of AZD1222 vaccination. The sequence came from an adult in good health. Here the CDR3 reads CASTHGGGGANYGYTF. The DNA of the CDR3 is TGTGCCAGCACTCACGGTGGGGGTGGAGCTAACTATGGCTACACCTTC.